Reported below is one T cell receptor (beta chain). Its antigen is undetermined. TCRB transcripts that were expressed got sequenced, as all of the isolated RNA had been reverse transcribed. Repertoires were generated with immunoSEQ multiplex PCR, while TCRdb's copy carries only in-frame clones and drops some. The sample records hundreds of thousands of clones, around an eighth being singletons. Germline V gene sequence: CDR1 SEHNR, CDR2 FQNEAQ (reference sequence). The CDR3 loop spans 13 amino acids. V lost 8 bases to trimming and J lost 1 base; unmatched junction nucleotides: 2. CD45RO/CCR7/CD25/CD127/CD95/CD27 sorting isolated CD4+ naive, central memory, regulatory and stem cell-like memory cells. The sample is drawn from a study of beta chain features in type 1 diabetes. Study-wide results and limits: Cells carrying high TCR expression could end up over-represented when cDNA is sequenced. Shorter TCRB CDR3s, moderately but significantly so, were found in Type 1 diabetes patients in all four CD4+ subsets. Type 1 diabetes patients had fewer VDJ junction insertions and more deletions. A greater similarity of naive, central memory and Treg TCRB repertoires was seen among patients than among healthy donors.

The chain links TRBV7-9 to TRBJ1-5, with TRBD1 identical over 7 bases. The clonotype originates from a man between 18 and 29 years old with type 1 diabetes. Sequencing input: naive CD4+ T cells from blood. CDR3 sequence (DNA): TGTGCCAGCGCAGGGGGAAGCAATCAGCCCCAGCATTTT. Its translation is CASAGGSNQPQHF. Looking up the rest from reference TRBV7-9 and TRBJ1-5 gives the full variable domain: DTGVSQNPRHKITKRGQNVTFRCDPISEHNRLYWYRQTLGQGPEFLTYFQNEAQLEKSRLLSDRFSAERPKGSFSTLEIQRTEQGDSAMYLCASAGGSNQPQHFGDGTRLSIL.